This TCR beta chain was recovered during a study of T-cell reconstitution after alpha-beta-depleted transplantation in children. This clonotype was counted ten times or more. The antigen is not known. Unique molecular identifiers were used to barcode this TCRbeta library. TCRdb reprocessed the PCR reads with MiXCR, giving one entry per CDR3 protein. The table includes some 200,000 distinct CDR3 sequences, around 7.7% detected once. Notes on the study in general: Reportedly, only several hundred clones from non-depleted graft cells drove alpha-beta T-cell counts at about two months.

The germline V gene has CDR1 LGHNA and CDR2 YNFKEQ. V lost 1 base and J lost 3; bases outside the gene matches: 4. The length of the CDR3 is 15 residues. V is TRBV4-2 and J is TRBJ1-1, with TRBD1 identical over 8 bases. The starting material was PBMCs, mostly from graft donor cells, obtained 360 days after TCRalphabeta/CD19-depleted stem cell transplant. This clonotype originated in a male patient aged 2-15 years who had a stem cell transplant for acute myeloid leukemia, so the T cells may come from the graft donor. The CDR3 nucleotides are TGTGCCAGCAGCCAAGCAGGACAGGGAGACACTGAAGCTTTCTTT. It is translated as CASSQAGQGDTEAFF.